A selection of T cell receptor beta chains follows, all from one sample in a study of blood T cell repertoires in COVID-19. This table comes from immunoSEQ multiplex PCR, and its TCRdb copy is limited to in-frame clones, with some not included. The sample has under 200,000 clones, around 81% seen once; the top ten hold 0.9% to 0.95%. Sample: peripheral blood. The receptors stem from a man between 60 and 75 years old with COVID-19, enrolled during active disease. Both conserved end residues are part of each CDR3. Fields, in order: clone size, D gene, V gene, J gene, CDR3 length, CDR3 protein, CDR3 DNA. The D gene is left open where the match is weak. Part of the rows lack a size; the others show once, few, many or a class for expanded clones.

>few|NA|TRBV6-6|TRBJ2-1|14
CASSTSRTYNEQFF
TGTGCCAGCAGTACTAGCAGGACTTACAATGAGCAGTTCTTC
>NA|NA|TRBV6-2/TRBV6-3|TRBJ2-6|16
CASSNPRGAGANVLTF
TGTGCCAGCAGTAACCCCCGGGGGGCCGGGGCCAACGTCCTGACTTTC
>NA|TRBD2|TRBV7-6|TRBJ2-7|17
CASSPSLAGLGKSEQYF
TGTGCCAGCAGCCCATCCCTGGCGGGACTAGGCAAGAGCGAGCAGTACTTC
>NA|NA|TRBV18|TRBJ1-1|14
CASSPGRQGTEAFF
TGTGCCAGCTCACCAGGACGGCAGGGAACTGAAGCTTTCTTT
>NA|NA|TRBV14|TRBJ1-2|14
CASSHGQQVYGYTF
TGTGCCAGCAGCCATGGGCAACAAGTCTATGGCTACACCTTC
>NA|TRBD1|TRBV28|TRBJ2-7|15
CASSFGGTGSYEQYF
TGTGCCAGCAGTTTTGGTGGGACAGGGTCCTACGAGCAGTACTTC
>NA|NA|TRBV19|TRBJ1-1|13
CASSAQGHTEAFF
TGTGCCAGTAGCGCGCAGGGTCACACTGAAGCTTTCTTT
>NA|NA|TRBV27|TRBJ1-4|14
CASSLSGMGEKLFF
TGTGCCAGCAGTTTATCCGGGATGGGGGAAAAACTGTTTTTT
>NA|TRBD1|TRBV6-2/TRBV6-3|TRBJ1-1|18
CASSYSPATGSKRTEAFF
TGTGCCAGCAGTTACTCCCCCGCGACAGGGAGTAAGAGAACTGAAGCTTTCTTT
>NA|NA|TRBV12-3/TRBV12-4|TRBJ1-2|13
CASSLRGAWGYTF
TGTGCCAGCAGTTTACGGGGGGCGTGGGGCTACACCTTC
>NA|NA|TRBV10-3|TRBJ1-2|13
CAITPGQIYGYTF
TGTGCCATCACCCCGGGACAAATCTATGGCTACACCTTC
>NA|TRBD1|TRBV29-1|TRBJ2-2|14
CSAQTGGFTGELFF
TGCAGCGCCCAGACAGGGGGCTTCACCGGGGAGCTGTTTTTT
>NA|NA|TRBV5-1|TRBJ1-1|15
CASSLSGVENTEAFF
TGCGCCAGCAGCTTATCAGGGGTGGAGAACACTGAAGCTTTCTTT
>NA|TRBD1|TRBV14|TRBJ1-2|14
CASSHRDRGEGYTF
TGTGCCAGCAGCCATAGGGACAGGGGTGAAGGCTACACCTTC
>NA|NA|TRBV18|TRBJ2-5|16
CASSPNRRETQETQYF
TGTGCCAGCTCACCAAATCGGCGGGAAACCCAAGAGACCCAGTACTTC
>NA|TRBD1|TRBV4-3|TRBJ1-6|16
CASSRDGQGNNSPLHF
TGCGCCAGCAGCCGAGACGGACAGGGTAATAATTCACCCCTCCACTTT
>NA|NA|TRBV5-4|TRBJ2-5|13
CASSPQGIETQYF
TGTGCCAGCAGCCCGCAGGGGATAGAGACCCAGTACTTC
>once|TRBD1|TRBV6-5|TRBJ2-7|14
CASSNRDSSSEQYF
TGTGCCAGCAGTAACCGGGACAGCTCCTCCGAGCAGTACTTC
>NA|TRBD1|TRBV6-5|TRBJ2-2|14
CASRTGGNTGELFF
TGTGCCAGCAGGACAGGGGGAAACACCGGGGAGCTGTTTTTT
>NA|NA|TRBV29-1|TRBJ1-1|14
CSHLTGTLNTEAFF
TGCAGCCACCTTACCGGGACACTGAACACTGAAGCTTTCTTT
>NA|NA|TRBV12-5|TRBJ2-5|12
CASGSRRETQYF
TGTGCTAGTGGCTCGAGGCGGGAGACCCAGTACTTC
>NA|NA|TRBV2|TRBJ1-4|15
CASTQEGSLWEKLFF
TGTGCCAGCACCCAAGAGGGCAGCCTTTGGGAAAAACTGTTTTTT
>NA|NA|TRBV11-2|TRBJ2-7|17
CASSLDILRVLPYEQYF
TGTGCCAGCAGCTTAGATATCCTGAGGGTACTCCCCTACGAGCAGTACTTC
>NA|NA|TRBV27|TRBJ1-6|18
CASRRLDRGAPYNSPLHF
TGTGCCAGCAGGAGGCTAGATCGGGGGGCTCCCTATAATTCACCCCTCCACTTT
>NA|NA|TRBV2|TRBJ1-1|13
CASRPGVNTEAFF
TGTGCCAGCAGGCCGGGAGTTAACACTGAAGCTTTCTTT
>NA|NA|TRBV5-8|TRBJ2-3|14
CASSRDTSTDTQYF
TGTGCCAGCAGCAGGGACACGTCCACAGATACGCAGTATTTT
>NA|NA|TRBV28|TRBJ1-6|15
CASSPLDSNNSPLHF
TGTGCCAGCAGTCCCCTGGACAGTAATAATTCACCCCTCCACTTT
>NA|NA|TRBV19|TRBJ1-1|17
CASTPPGRGVFGTEAFF
TGTGCCAGTACCCCCCCGGGCAGGGGAGTATTCGGCACTGAAGCTTTCTTT
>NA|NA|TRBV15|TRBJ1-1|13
CATSRGRGTEAFF
TGTGCCACCAGCAGAGGCAGGGGCACTGAAGCTTTCTTT
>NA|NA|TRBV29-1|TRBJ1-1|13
CSVTRQANTEAFF
TGCAGCGTTACACGGCAGGCGAACACTGAAGCTTTCTTT
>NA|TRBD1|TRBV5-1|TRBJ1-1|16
CASSLATGAGNTEAFF
TGCGCCAGCAGCTTGGCGACAGGGGCAGGGAACACTGAAGCTTTCTTT
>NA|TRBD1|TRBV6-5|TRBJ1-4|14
CASNPGQTNEKLFF
TGTGCCAGCAACCCGGGACAGACTAATGAAAAACTGTTTTTT
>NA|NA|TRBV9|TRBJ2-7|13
CASSNSQGYEQYF
TGTGCCAGCAGTAACTCGCAGGGCTACGAGCAGTACTTC
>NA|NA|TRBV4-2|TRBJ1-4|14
CASSQPGGDEKLFF
TGTGCCAGCAGCCAACCGGGGGGGGACGAAAAACTGTTTTTT
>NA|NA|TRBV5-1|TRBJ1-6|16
CASSLAWGRGSSPLHF
TGCGCCAGCAGCTTGGCCTGGGGCAGGGGATCTTCACCCCTCCACTTT
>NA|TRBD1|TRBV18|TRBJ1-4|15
CASSPGTGLNEKLFF
TGTGCCAGCTCACCCGGGACAGGGCTGAATGAAAAACTGTTTTTT
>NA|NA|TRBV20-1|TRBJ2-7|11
CSAGDSIEQYF
TGCAGTGCGGGTGACAGCATCGAGCAGTACTTC
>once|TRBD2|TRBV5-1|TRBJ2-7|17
CASSLHPTTSGKWEQYF
TGCGCCAGCAGCTTGCACCCTACGACTAGCGGGAAATGGGAGCAGTACTTC
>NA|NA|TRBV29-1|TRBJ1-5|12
CSVREQGQPQHF
TGCAGCGTCCGAGAACAGGGTCAGCCCCAGCATTTT
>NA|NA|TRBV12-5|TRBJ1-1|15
CASGFLTVVNTEAFF
TGTGCTAGTGGTTTTCTCACTGTCGTCAACACTGAAGCTTTCTTT
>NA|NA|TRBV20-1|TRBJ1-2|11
CSASQNYGYTF
TGCAGTGCTTCACAGAATTATGGCTACACCTTC
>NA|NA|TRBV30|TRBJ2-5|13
CAWSVQNRETQYF
TGTGCCTGGAGTGTACAAAACAGAGAGACCCAGTACTTC
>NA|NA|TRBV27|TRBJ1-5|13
CASSPYSNQPQHF
TGTGCCAGCAGTCCTTATAGCAATCAGCCCCAGCATTTT
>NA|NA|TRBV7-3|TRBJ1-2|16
CASSLTPSTGPNGYTF
TGTGCCAGCAGCTTAACCCCTAGCACCGGGCCAAATGGCTACACCTTC
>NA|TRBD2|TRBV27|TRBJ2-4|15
CASTPQGSGRHIQYF
TGTGCCAGCACCCCCCAGGGTAGCGGGAGGCACATTCAGTACTTC
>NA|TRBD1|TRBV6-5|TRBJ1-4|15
CASSYLPGGGEKLFF
TGTGCCAGCAGTTACCTGCCAGGGGGCGGTGAAAAACTGTTTTTT
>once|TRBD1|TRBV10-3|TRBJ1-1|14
CAISGQGPNTEAFF
TGTGCCATCAGTGGACAGGGACCGAACACTGAAGCTTTCTTT